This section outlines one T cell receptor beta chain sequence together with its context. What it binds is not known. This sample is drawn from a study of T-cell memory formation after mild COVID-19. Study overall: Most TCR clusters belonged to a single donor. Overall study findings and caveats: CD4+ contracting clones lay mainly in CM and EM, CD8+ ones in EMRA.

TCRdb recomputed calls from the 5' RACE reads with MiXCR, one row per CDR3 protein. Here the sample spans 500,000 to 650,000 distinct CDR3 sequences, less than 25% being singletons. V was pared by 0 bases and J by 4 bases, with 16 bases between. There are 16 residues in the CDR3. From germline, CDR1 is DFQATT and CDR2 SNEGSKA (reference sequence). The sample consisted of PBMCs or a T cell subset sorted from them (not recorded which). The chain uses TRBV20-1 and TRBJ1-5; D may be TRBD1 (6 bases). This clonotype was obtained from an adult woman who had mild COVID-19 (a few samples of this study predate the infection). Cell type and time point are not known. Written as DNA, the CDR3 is TGCAGTGCTAGAGATGGGCAGGGGCTTGCGAATCAGCCCCAGCATTTT. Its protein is CSARDGQGLANQPQHF.